A single sample gave rise to the 21 T cell receptor beta chains below, sequenced in a study of blood T cells in healthy people across ages. For the second PCR, which ran for about 7 to 12 cycles, a sample-barcoded 5' primer and a J-beta primer mix were used. TCRdb recomputed calls from the 5' RACE reads with MiXCR, one row per CDR3 protein. The sample holds over 1.5 million distinct CDR3 sequences, roughly 49% seen once. Input material: blood. The receptors derive from a woman in her 40s in good health.

The genes are TRBV4-1 and TRBJ2-3; 7 bases align to TRBD2. J lost 3 bases, V lost 6 bases, and 18 bases had no gene match. CDR1 and CDR2 from the germline V gene are MGHRA and YSYEKL. This CDR3 has 18 residues. DNA of the CDR3: TGCGCCAGCAGGAGCGCCCGGGTGGGAGGGGCCCTTACAGATACGCAGTATTTT. Translated, it gives CASRSARVGGALTDTQYF.

Notes on this clonotype: Since a much larger clone is just one base distant, this may be a read error. This sequence joins TRBV2 and TRBJ2-3; 8 bases are a match to TRBD1. Germline V gene data show CDR1 as SNHLY and CDR2 as FYNNEI. CDR3 length: 16 residues. The CDR3 sequence is CASSPGGSGGTETQYF. DNA of the CDR3: TGTGCCAGCAGTCCAGGGGGCTCCGGCGGCACAGAGACGCAGTATTTT.

The chain recombines TRBV9 with TRBJ1-1, with 7 nucleotides matching TRBD1. With 0 bases clipped from V and 4 bases from J, the junction kept 3 bases outside the gene matches. The CDR3 consists of 14 residues. Germline V lookup: CDR1 SGDLS, CDR2 YYNGEE. The CDR3 spells CASSVAGGATEAFF. CDR3 nucleotides: TGTGCCAGCAGCGTAGCAGGGGGGGCCACTGAAGCTTTCTTT.

V gene TRBV27 combines with J gene TRBJ2-7; 9 nucleotides agree with TRBD1. This CDR3 has 14 amino acids. The germline CDR1 and CDR2 sequences are MNHEY and SMNVEV (reference sequence). The trim removed 3 bases at V and 7 bases at J, leaving 7 bases unmatched. The chain's CDR3 is CASSLQTGGGEQYF. The CDR3 nucleotides read TGTGCCAGCAGTTTGCAGACAGGGGGAGGGGAGCAGTACTTC.

For this clonotype: This may stem from a read error, because a much larger clone lies one nucleotide away. The chain is built from TRBV3-1 and TRBJ2-7; 7 nucleotides agree with TRBD2. Germline V gene data show CDR1 as LGHDT and CDR2 as YNNKEL (reference sequence). This CDR3 is 14 amino acids long. Trimming at V came to 4 bases and at J to 0 bases, leaving 3 bases not matched to a gene. The CDR3 DNA follows: TGTGCCAGCAGCCGGCCTAGCGGCTCCTACGAGCAGTACTTC. Translation: CASSRPSGSYEQYF.

The chain joins TRBV24-1 to TRBJ2-3; D may be TRBD1 (6 bases). This CDR3 is 16 amino acids long. Deletions cut 3 bases from V and 1 base from J, with 13 bases between. CDR1 is KGHDR, CDR2 SFDVKD, per germline. The CDR3 spells CATSDPETGRTDTQYF. The CDR3 bases are TGTGCCACCAGTGATCCGGAAACAGGGCGCACAGATACGCAGTATTTT.

This clonotype was detected a few times. V and J are TRBV20-1 and TRBJ2-7; possibly TRBD1 for D (5 bases). CDR1 and CDR2 (germline): DFQATT, SNEGSKA (reference sequence). The CDR3 runs to 13 residues. V lost 3 bases and J 1 base, leaving 10 bases between the germline ends. CDR3 sequence (DNA): TGCAGTGCTAGGCCGGCAGGGTCCTACGAGCAGTACTTC. It codes for CSARPAGSYEQYF.

The chain links TRBV4-3 to TRBJ2-5; D ambiguous. The CDR3 is 16 residues long. The germline CDR1 and CDR2 sequences are LGHNA and YSLEER. V gave up 0 bases and J gave up 5 bases, with 16 bases separating them. The CDR3 DNA sequence: TGCGCCAGCAGCCAAGAAGAAGCCAGGTTCGTGGAGACCCAGTACTTC. It encodes CASSQEEARFVETQYF.

The chain couples TRBV4-1 to TRBJ2-5; D perhaps matches TRBD2 (5 bases). CDR1 is MGHRA, CDR2 YSYEKL, per germline. V lost 6 bases and J 5 bases, leaving 16 bases between the germline ends. The CDR3 loop spans 14 amino acids. The CDR3 region is CASRPRLYSETQYF. The CDR3 DNA is TGCGCCAGCAGACCTCGACTATACTCCGAGACCCAGTACTTC.

The chain recombines TRBV29-1 with TRBJ1-5, with D perhaps matching TRBD1 (5 bases). This CDR3 spans 16 amino acids. Per germline, CDR1 SQVTM and CDR2 ANQGSEA. This chain's CDR3 is CRRKGRRTFSNQPQHF. CDR3 in DNA: TGCAGGAGAAAGGGACGGAGGACTTTTAGCAATCAGCCCCAGCATTTT. Using reference TRBV29-1 and TRBJ1-5 for the parts outside the CDR3, the full variable domain is SAVISQKPSRDICQRGTSLTIQCQVDSQVTMMFWYRQQPGQSLTLIATANQGSEATYESGFVIDKFPISRPNLTFSTLTVSNMSPEDSSIYLCRRKGRRTFSNQPQHFGDGTRLSIL.

The genes are TRBV15 and TRBJ2-5; no reliable D call. The CDR3 loop spans 14 amino acids. Between the trimmed V and J ends, which lost 2 bases and 4 bases, there was a span of 11 bases. The V gene's germline CDR1 is LNHNV and CDR2 YYDKDF (reference sequence). The CDR3 bases are TGTGCCACCAGCAGAACACAGAGAATAGAGACCCAGTACTTC. This encodes CATSRTQRIETQYF.

The rearrangement uses TRBV28 and TRBJ1-6, with TRBD1 as a possible D gene (6 bases). The length of the CDR3 is 12 residues. Germline CDR1 and CDR2: MDHEN and SYDVKM. The V gene lost 7 bases and the J gene lost 9 bases, with 10 bases spanning the gap. The CDR3 loop reads CASKGGGSPLHF. The CDR3 region has the DNA TGTGCCAGCAAGGGGGGTGGTTCACCCCTCCACTTT.

Worth noting for this clonotype: Being one base from a much bigger clone, this may be a read error. The chain joins TRBV20-1 to TRBJ2-1, with a tentative D call TRBD2 (6 bases). This CDR3 is built from 11 residues. Germline V lookup: CDR1 DFQATT, CDR2 SNEGSKA (reference sequence). CDR3 sequence: CGASAGNEQFF. The CDR3 DNA reads TGCGGTGCTAGCGCAGGGAATGAGCAGTTCTTC.

The chain is built from TRBV5-6 and TRBJ1-6; 7 bases agree with TRBD1. V gave up 4 bases and J gave up 8 bases; unmatched junction bases: 6. This CDR3 is built from 14 residues. CDR1 and CDR2 (germline): SGHDT, YYEEEE. CDR3 nucleotides: TGTGCCAGCAGCCAGGACAGGAAGGATTCACCCCTCCACTTT. Its translation is CASSQDRKDSPLHF.

The sample holds a few counts of this clonotype. The V call is TRBV7-2, the J call TRBJ2-7; TRBD2 agrees at 15 bases. The tail of the sequence fits TRBJ2-5 better, so the J call may be wrong. Germline CDR1 reads SGHTA; CDR2 reads FQGNSA. The CDR3 extends over 17 amino acids. Here the CDR3 DNA reads TGTGCCAGCAGCCGACCGGGACTAGCGGGGGGAGTGGAGACCCAGTACTTC. Translation: CASSRPGLAGGVETQYF.

The V gene is TRBV27, the J gene TRBJ1-5; 7 bases are a match to TRBD1. Trimming took 5 bases from V and 4 from J; bases not matched to a gene: 11. The CDR3 consists of 16 residues. The germline gives CDR1 MNHEY, CDR2 SMNVEV (reference sequence). The CDR3 nucleotides read TGTGCCAGCAGTAGCTTACGACAGGGCCAGAATCAGCCCCAGCATTTT. This encodes CASSSLRQGQNQPQHF.

DNA of the CDR3: TGTGCCAGCAGCTCGACCGGGTGGGGACCCAATGAGCAGTACTTC. Amino acids: CASSSTGWGPNEQYF. The chain employs TRBV7-3 and TRBJ2-5; either TRBD1 or TRBD2 may fit D (5 bases each). The CDR3 extends over 15 amino acids. Germline CDR1 is SGHTA and CDR2 is FQGTGA. The V end was cut by 4 bases, the J end by 11 bases, with 23 bases between. Drawing the rest from reference TRBV7-3 and TRBJ2-5, the complete variable domain is GAGVSQTPSNKVTEKGKYVELRCDPISGHTALYWYRQSLGQGPEFLIYFQGTGAADDSGLPNDRFFAVRPEGSVSTLKIQRTERGDSAVYLCASSSTGWGPNEQYFGPGTRLLVL.

This sequence joins TRBV28 and TRBJ2-1; tentative D call: TRBD2 (6 bases). Germline CDR1 MDHEN, CDR2 SYDVKM. The length of the CDR3 is 14 residues. The V end lost 3 bases, the J end lost 10 bases, and 16 bases lay between the germline ends. The CDR3 loop reads CASSFGGVQREQFF. The CDR3, as DNA: TGTGCCAGCAGTTTTGGCGGGGTTCAAAGAGAGCAGTTCTTC.

CDR3: CASTLRPGSNQPQHF. The CDR3 DNA is TGCGCCAGCACCCTGCGCCCCGGATCTAATCAGCCCCAGCATTTT. This sequence joins TRBV5-1 and TRBJ1-5; no clear D gene. V lost 6 bases and J lost 4, with 17 bases in between. The CDR3 length is 15 residues. CDR1 is SGHRS, CDR2 YFSETQ, per germline.

This chain links TRBV5-1 with TRBJ2-7, with D unclear. CDR1 and CDR2 from the germline V gene are SGHRS and YFSETQ. This CDR3 spans 21 amino acids. The V gene lost 3 bases and the J gene lost 0 bases, with 31 bases spanning the gap. CDR3 in amino acids: CASSSIIPKRTASSSSYEQYF. DNA of the CDR3: TGCGCCAGCAGCTCTATTATTCCGAAGCGTACGGCGAGCTCCAGCTCCTACGAGCAGTACTTC.

The chain combines TRBV9 with TRBJ2-2; D is undetermined. Between the trimmed V and J ends, which lost 0 bases and 2 bases, there was a span of 8 bases. This CDR3 spans 15 amino acids. Germline V gene sequence: CDR1 SGDLS, CDR2 YYNGEE. CDR3 in DNA: TGTGCCAGCAGCGTAGATGTGGGTAACACCGGGGAGCTGTTTTTT. Translated, it gives CASSVDVGNTGELFF.